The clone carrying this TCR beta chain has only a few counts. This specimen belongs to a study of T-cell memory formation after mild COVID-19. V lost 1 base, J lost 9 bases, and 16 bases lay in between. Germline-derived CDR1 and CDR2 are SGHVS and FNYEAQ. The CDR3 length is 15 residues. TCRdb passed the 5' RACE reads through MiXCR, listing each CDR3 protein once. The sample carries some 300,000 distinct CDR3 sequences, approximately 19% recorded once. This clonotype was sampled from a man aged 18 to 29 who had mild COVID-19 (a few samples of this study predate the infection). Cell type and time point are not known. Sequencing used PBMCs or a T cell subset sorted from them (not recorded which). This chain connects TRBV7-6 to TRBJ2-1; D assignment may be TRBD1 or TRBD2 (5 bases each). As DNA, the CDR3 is TGTGCCAGCAGCTTAGTGGGACCGATAGACGGTGAGCAGTTCTTC. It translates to CASSLVGPIDGEQFF.